This TCR beta chain was sequenced for a study of radiotherapy plus CTLA-4 blockade in lung cancer. The table came from immunoSEQ multiplex PCR; TCRdb's copy has only in-frame clones and leaves some out. This repertoire shows about 77,000 clones, roughly 74% found once; its top ten account for approximately 10%. The input for sequencing was peripheral blood, taken from a patient treated with radiotherapy plus ipilimumab. The clonotype originates from a human donor with non-small cell lung cancer whose response to radiotherapy plus ipilimumab could not be evaluated.

In DNA form, the CDR3 reads TGTGCCAGCAGTCCCGGACATACCTTTGAAGCTTTCTTT. Its translation: CASSPGHTFEAFF. The chain combines TRBV27 with TRBJ1-1, with D tentatively TRBD1 (5 bases). The CDR3 runs 13 residues. The V end was cut by 5 bases, the J end by 7 bases, with 14 bases between. Per germline, CDR1 MNHEY and CDR2 SMNVEV (reference sequence).